This T cell receptor beta chain appears in the sequencing data of a study of molecular identifiers for immune sequencing clone quantification. Germline V gene sequence: CDR1 MDHEN, CDR2 SYDVKM. V lost 4 bases, J lost 1 base, and 13 bases stayed unmatched. This CDR3 spans 20 amino acids. The study's findings and limits: Even with about a million naive cells present, spiked Jurkat TCR RNA from one cell was reportedly detectable.

TCRdb independently ran MiXCR on the PCR reads; one entry per CDR3 protein. This sample carries just under 65,000 distinct CDR3 sequences, roughly a fifth of them seen once, and the ten largest clones take more than 1.4%. This clonotype was counted ten times or more. No antigen is known for it. The sequencing sample was made of naive CD8+ T cells from blood, with Jurkat cell RNA spiked in. Subset noted: FACS-sorted CD8+CD4-CCR7+CD45RA+ naive T cells. V gene TRBV28 combines with J gene TRBJ2-3; 14 nucleotides agree with TRBD2. The sequence derives from a human donor in good health. Some libraries in this study had Jurkat cell RNA spiked in. The CDR3 DNA reads as TGTGCCAGCAGTTGTTGGGACTTAGGACTAGCGGGAGGTCGCACAGATACGCAGTATTTT. The encoded protein is CASSCWDLGLAGGRTDTQYF. Together with reference TRBV28 and TRBJ2-3, the CDR3 gives the full variable domain: DVKVTQSSRYLVKRTGEKVFLECVQDMDHENMFWYRQDPGLGLRLIYFSYDVKMKEKGDIPEGYSVSREKKERFSLILESASTNQTSMYLCASSCWDLGLAGGRTDTQYFGPGTRLTVL.